Sequencing of this T cell receptor beta chain was carried out in a study of metastatic and nonmetastatic thyroid tumors. The wider study: Samples came from malignant and benign thyroid patients, and repertoires were compared across blood and tumor or nodule tissue.

Before thyroid surgery, none of the patients had received any treatment. CDR1 DFQATT and CDR2 SNEGSKA come from the germline V gene (reference sequence). V lost 3 bases and J lost 2, with 7 bases in between. The CDR3 contains 12 residues. Authors' analysis steps: Variation in CDR3 across clinicopathological groups served as the basis for constructing a distant-metastasis classifier in papillary thyroid cancer. Using MiXCR, TCRdb reanalyzed the PCR reads. Clone size and V and J calls follow TCRdb, not the original study. The data contain around 15,000 clones, around 3.8% of them singletons. This chain uses TRBV20-1 with TRBJ1-2; D gene unclear. This sequence originates from a female donor with papillary thyroid cancer or a benign thyroid nodule (not recorded which). Some clones in this sample may be carry-over from other donors' samples. The sequenced sample consisted of tumor tissue. The CDR3 reads CSASTPNYGYTF. The CDR3 region has the DNA TGCAGTGCTAGTACCCCAAACTATGGCTACACCTTC.